A single sample is the source of the 19 T cell receptor beta chains below, sequenced in a study of T cell responses to AZD1222 COVID-19 vaccine. This table comes from immunoSEQ multiplex PCR, and its TCRdb copy is limited to in-frame clones, with some not included. The sample carries fewer than 120,000 clones, 85% to 95% recorded once. Sequencing used peripheral blood, obtained on day 0 of AZD1222 vaccination. The receptors were gathered from an adult in good health.

The V gene is TRBV7-2, the J gene TRBJ1-1; the D gene is possibly TRBD1 (5 bases). The germline gives CDR1 SGHTA, CDR2 FQGNSA. The CDR3 length is 14 residues. V lost 1 base, J lost 4 bases, and 10 bases lay in between. The CDR3 DNA is TGTGCCAGCAGCTTAGTAGCTAGGGGCACTGAAGCTTTCTTT. This codes for CASSLVARGTEAFF.

The CDR3, as DNA: TGCAGCGTTGGACCGGGAGGACACAATGAGCAGTTCTTC. Translation gives CSVGPGGHNEQFF. The V gene is TRBV29-1, the J gene TRBJ2-1, with 7 bases that match TRBD2. V was pared by 4 bases and J by 5 bases, with 5 bases of the junction left unmatched. CDR1 is SQVTM, CDR2 ANQGSEA, per germline. The length of the CDR3 is 13 residues.

This chain joins TRBV10-3 and TRBJ2-3; TRBD2 agrees at 16 bases. This CDR3 contains 17 residues. Looked up from germline, CDR1 is ENHRY and CDR2 is SYGVKD. V dropped 7 bases and J dropped 2; count of bases not matched to a gene: 6. The chain's CDR3 is CAINPGLAGGSTDTQYF. In DNA, the CDR3 is TGTGCCATCAACCCGGGACTAGCGGGGGGGTCCACAGATACGCAGTATTTT.

This chain links TRBV9 with TRBJ2-5, with D perhaps matching TRBD1 (5 bases). The V gene lost 0 bases and the J gene lost 2 bases, with 8 bases spanning the gap. This CDR3 comprises 14 residues. CDR1 is SGDLS, CDR2 YYNGEE, per germline. DNA for the CDR3: TGTGCCAGCAGCGTAGGGGGCCGGCAAGAGACCCAGTACTTC. Its protein is CASSVGGRQETQYF. Together with reference TRBV9 and TRBJ2-5, the CDR3 gives the full variable domain: DSGVTQTPKHLITATGQRVTLRCSPRSGDLSVYWYQQSLDQGLQFLIQYYNGEERAKGNILERFSAQQFPDLHSELNLSSLELGDSALYFCASSVGGRQETQYFGPGTRLLVL.

This chain links TRBV30 with TRBJ1-2; 7 bases agree with TRBD1. The CDR3 is made up of 15 amino acids. Trimming at V came to 0 bases and at J to 5 bases, leaving 9 bases not matched to a gene. Germline assignment: CDR1 GTSNPN and CDR2 SVGIG (reference sequence). CDR3 residues: CAWSVHEGAGYGYTF. The CDR3 DNA sequence: TGTGCCTGGAGTGTACATGAGGGGGCAGGTTATGGCTACACCTTC.

This sequence joins TRBV5-4 and TRBJ2-7; 9 bases fit TRBD1. Per the germline V gene, CDR1 is SGHNT and CDR2 is YYREEE (reference sequence). CDR3 length: 14 amino acids. J gave up 3 bases and V 4 bases, and 5 bases lay outside the gene matches. The CDR3 nucleotides read TGTGCCAGCAGCCTCCGGGACAGGGTCTACGAGCAGTACTTC. This translates into CASSLRDRVYEQYF.

The rearrangement joins TRBV24-1 to TRBJ2-3; 7 bases align to TRBD1. The CDR3 runs 17 residues. Germline V lookup: CDR1 KGHDR, CDR2 SFDVKD. V was clipped by 4 bases and J by 4 bases; unmatched bases: 13. CDR3 coding DNA: TGTGCCACCAGTGACTTGAGGGACAGAAATACACCAGATACGCAGTATTTT. Translated: CATSDLRDRNTPDTQYF.

The rearrangement joins TRBV5-1 to TRBJ2-3; D is unresolved. Germline-derived CDR1 and CDR2 are SGHRS and YFSETQ. There are 13 residues in the CDR3. Trimming left V 3 bases short and J 5 bases short, with 10 bases between. This chain's CDR3 is CASSSDVEDTQYF. CDR3 coding DNA: TGCGCCAGCAGCTCGGACGTCGAAGATACGCAGTATTTT. The complete variable domain, with remaining parts taken from reference TRBV5-1 and TRBJ2-3, reads KAGVTQTPRYLIKTRGQQVTLSCSPISGHRSVSWYQQTPGQGLQFLFEYFSETQRNKGNFPGRFSGRQFSNSRSEMNVSTLELGDSALYLCASSSDVEDTQYFGPGTRLTVL.

The chain recombines TRBV19 with TRBJ2-2, with 11 nucleotides matching TRBD2. This CDR3 is built from 18 residues. Germline values: CDR1 LNHDA, CDR2 SQIVND (reference sequence). The ends lost 9 bases at V and 0 bases at J; junction bases unmatched: 12. The CDR3 protein is CASAPLAGGLANTGELFF. CDR3 DNA: TGTGCCAGCGCCCCGCTAGCGGGGGGACTAGCGAACACCGGGGAGCTGTTTTTT.

V usage is TRBV29-1 and J usage is TRBJ1-3; D remains ambiguous. Trimming stripped 4 bases from V and 3 bases from J, with 10 bases between. From germline, CDR1 is SQVTM and CDR2 ANQGSEA. This CDR3 contains 13 residues. CDR3 residues: CSVAPSDGNTIYF. The CDR3 DNA reads TGCAGCGTTGCTCCCTCGGATGGAAACACCATATATTTT.

V gene TRBV5-1 combines with J gene TRBJ2-5; tentatively, D is TRBD2 (5 bases). Trimming took off 0 bases at V and 1 base at J, with 10 bases between the two ends. The CDR3 contains 15 residues. Germline values: CDR1 SGHRS, CDR2 YFSETQ. CDR3 coding DNA: TGCGCCAGCAGCTTGGCGGGGATACCCCAAGAGACCCAGTACTTC. Its protein is CASSLAGIPQETQYF.

The chain carries TRBV9 and TRBJ2-1; TRBD2 aligns across 8 bases. Trimming cost V 0 bases and J 5 bases; bases outside gene matches: 7. Per the germline V gene, CDR1 is SGDLS and CDR2 is YYNGEE. This CDR3 comprises 16 residues. In DNA, the CDR3 is TGTGCCAGCAGCGTAGAAGTCGGGGGGGCCAACAATGAGCAGTTCTTC. Translated: CASSVEVGGANNEQFF.

V and J are TRBV11-3 and TRBJ1-2; a possible D gene is TRBD1 (5 bases). The CDR3 runs 17 residues. Germline lookup yields CDR1 SGHNT and CDR2 YENEEA. The V end was cut by 5 bases, the J end by 0 bases, with 19 bases between. CDR3 coding DNA: TGTGCCAGCAGCCCCCGAATGGGGCCCGAACCTAACTATGGCTACACCTTC. Its translation: CASSPRMGPEPNYGYTF.

This clone turned up a few times. The chain recombines TRBV30 with TRBJ1-3; tentatively, D is TRBD1 (6 bases). Germline V CDR1 and CDR2: GTSNPN, SVGIG (reference sequence). Trimming pared 1 base from V and 7 bases from J, leaving 8 bases between. The CDR3 extends over 12 amino acids. DNA for the CDR3: TGTGCCTGGAGTGATCAGGGGAACACCATATATTTT. It is translated as CAWSDQGNTIYF.

The CDR3 is CASSLWSTAVDTQYF. For the CDR3, the DNA is TGTGCCAGCAGTTTATGGTCTACGGCGGTCGATACGCAGTATTTT. V and J are TRBV28 and TRBJ2-3, with D uncertain. CDR1 MDHEN and CDR2 SYDVKM come from the germline V gene. The ends were cut back, 0 bases at V and 6 bases at J, with 13 bases in the middle. The CDR3 runs to 15 residues.

J is TRBJ1-2 and V is TRBV5-1, with 7 positions matching TRBD1. The germline V gene encodes CDR1 SGHRS and CDR2 YFSETQ. This CDR3 region has 12 residues. The ends lost 4 bases at V and 8 bases at J; junction bases unmatched: 5. In nucleotides, the CDR3 is TGCGCCAGCAGCCCGACAGGGTTGGGCTACACCTTC. It encodes CASSPTGLGYTF.

The chain uses TRBV7-2 and TRBJ1-3; D ambiguous. The CDR3 consists of 16 residues. Trimming took off 5 bases at V and 2 bases at J, with 16 bases between the two ends. From germline, CDR1 is SGHTA and CDR2 FQGNSA. CDR3 in DNA: TGTGCCAGCAGCCCCCAAGGACGTCCGACTGGAAACACCATATATTTT. It translates to CASSPQGRPTGNTIYF. Based on the CDR3 plus reference TRBV7-2 and TRBJ1-3, the full variable domain is GAGVSQSPSNKVTEKGKDVELRCDPISGHTALYWYRQSLGQGLEFLIYFQGNSAPDKSGLPSDRFSAERTGGSVSTLTIQRTQQEDSAVYLCASSPQGRPTGNTIYFGEGSWLTVV.

The CDR3 DNA sequence: TGTGCCAGCAGTTTCCAGAACAGGGGCAATGAAAAACTGTTTTTT. This codes for CASSFQNRGNEKLFF. The V call is TRBV28, the J call TRBJ1-4, with 7 bases matching TRBD1. Germline CDR1 and CDR2: MDHEN and SYDVKM. The CDR3 is 15 amino acids. V lost 3 bases, J lost 5 bases, and 6 bases stayed unmatched.

The chain employs TRBV2 and TRBJ2-7; D is undetermined. The CDR3 is 12 amino acids. CDR1 is SNHLY and CDR2 is FYNNEI in the germline V gene. V was shortened by 6 bases and J by 3 bases, with 9 bases between the two germline ends. Written as DNA, the CDR3 is TGTGCCAGCAGCGCGTTGAACTACGAGCAGTACTTC. The encoded protein is CASSALNYEQYF.